This T cell receptor beta chain came from a study of cytomegalovirus exposure and HLA in healthy donors (TCRdb year 2017). With regard to the full study: According to an earlier analysis of several hundred of the donors, some 180 million T cells yielded roughly 110 million unique TCR beta sequences and approximately 280 Gb of sequence data. The study used immunosequencing to profile the T cell repertoires of approximately 640 subjects and linked those repertoires to cytomegalovirus serostatus. A separate validation cohort of 100 to 150 different subjects was used in addition to the roughly 670-subject first cohort. Among roughly 400 genotyped donors of the cohort, an average of approximately 240,000 unique TCR beta nucleotide sequences were sequenced per donor, roughly 18% of them non-productive. The study aimed to test whether signatures of past pathogen exposure could be identified by cataloging public T cell receptors. Class I and class II HLA loci were covered by the typing at four-digit resolution. Because of strong linkage in the cohort, roughly five DR-DQ haplotypes were treated as single units for association and clustering. Rather than drawing on any new phenotypic data, the later analysis identified candidate immune exposures from TCR beta sequences and the way those sequences occurred across donors. Every repertoire in the discovery cohort had been generated on one and the same sequencing platform. A later analysis re-analyzed previously published TCR beta repertoires from 650 to 800 donors and added high-resolution HLA genotyping to study TCR occurrence patterns. Donor age, sex, ethnicity and CMV serostatus were compiled together with the repertoire data. An earlier analysis of several hundred of the donors used high-throughput TCR beta sequencing to judge whether each TCR beta V gene segment behaved as functional or pseudogenic. Typing coverage varied by locus: about 620-630 donors for A, B, C, DRB1 and DQB1; roughly 510 for DQA1; more than 600 for DPA1; roughly 450 for DPB1. A later genetic analysis took genome-wide SNP genotypes for about three fifths of the roughly 700 donors and used that subset as a discovery cohort. The study combined high-throughput TCR immunosequencing, statistical association of individual TCRs with disease status, and machine learning to predict cytomegalovirus infection status. The genetic ancestry cluster associated with self-reported Caucasian donors included 70% to 85% of the 398 genotyped donors. An early release covering roughly 600 HLA-typed donors comprised 250 to 350 gigabases of sequencing data and some 79 million unique TCR sequences.

The cohort was made up of several hundred healthy bone marrow donors. At the time of sampling, every cohort member was nominally healthy, though immune exposures that went unrecorded were likely present. The donor tested CMV seropositive, placing the donor among the roughly 300 seropositive members of the cohort. Each donor provided a peripheral blood sample, and peripheral blood mononuclear cells were used for TCR beta sequencing. The Qiagen DNeasy Blood Extraction Kit was used to extract genomic DNA from the blood cell samples. Libraries came from the immunoSEQ multiplex PCR assay. For the multiplex PCR, a mixture combining 60 forward primers for TCR Vbeta segments and 13 reverse primers for TCR Jbeta segments was used. Amplification of the CDR3 region of rearranged TCR beta genes was performed with a multiplex PCR assay on genomic DNA. On the Illumina HiSeq System, the amplified TCR beta libraries were sequenced as 87-base-pair reads. The authors processed their data as follows. A later analysis tallied 75 million to 95 million unique TCR beta chains across the 666 repertoires, and around 9.9 million of those chains were shared by two or more donors. Raw reads were error-corrected and collapsed into unique sequences with a nearest-neighbor algorithm that merged closely related sequences to remove PCR and sequencing errors. Alignment of CDR3 sequences to IMGT reference sequences was used to assign V, D and J gene segments. Each retained sequence needed at least a six-nucleotide match to both a V gene segment and a J gene segment. A rearrangement counted as productive if the CDR3 had no stop codons and remained in frame with V and J, and every other rearrangement counted as non-productive. CDR3 was defined according to IMGT convention as the region running from the second conserved V-encoded cysteine to the conserved J-encoded phenylalanine. Sequences without an unambiguous match to a single V gene segment were excluded from the earlier analysis of approximately 560 of the donors. An earlier analysis of 500 to 600 of the donors classified V segments as functional when productive rearrangements were above 56.7% and as segregating when the standard deviation between donors was above 5%. A statistical classification framework was built to diagnose cytomegalovirus status from the catalog of TCR beta chain sequences. In a later analysis, V and J genes were assigned by comparing TCR nucleotide sequences against IMGT/GENE-DB human TR gene sequences. A later analysis assigned CDR3 sequences and most-parsimonious VDJ recombination scenarios with the TCRdist pipeline. In a later analysis, every TCR beta chain was defined by the combination of its CDR3 amino acid sequence and its V-gene family, and reads without a unique V-gene family were dropped. To address suspected cross-contamination and a sequencing artifact, a later analysis removed under 600 highly shared, low-generation-probability nucleotide sequences. In a later analysis, a clonal expansion index was calculated for each public chain from normalized within-repertoire ranks of inferred template counts. In a later analysis, generation probabilities were computed using a VDJ recombination model fitted to out-of-frame rearrangements, and the results were checked against IGoR. In a later analysis, hypergeometric tests were used to score TCR-TCR, TCR-HLA and TCR-CMV co-occurrence, with a repertoire-size bias correction applied to TCR pairs. To estimate false discovery rates, a later analysis permuted the HLA or CMV assignments 20 times. In a later analysis, co-occurring TCRs were grouped using DBSCAN, and TCRdist sequence similarity was added for clustering within HLA-allele-positive subsets. Co-occurrence clustering excluded repertoires with fewer than 30,000 or more than 120,000 public chains, plus five with anomalous nucleotide sharing. The source is immuneACCESS, and TCRdb retained only in-frame sequences with V and J called. Part of the clones is not carried over; for the studies checked, unresolved V genes explain less than half of this, and the remainder is unexplained. D and trimming were read from the DNA, whereas the V and J calls and clone size are those reported in that table. Here the sample has roughly 180,000 clones; approximately 84% occur a single time. The top ten hold under 6% of the sample.

Inclusive of the bounding cysteine and phenylalanine, the CDR3 is 15 residues long. The entry retains the CDR3 DNA only, 45 bases that are in frame from base 1. V and J lose 4 bases and 10 bases, and a span of 17 bases separates them. CDR1 and CDR2 are drawn from the germline V gene: MDHEN, SYDVKM. Concerning this clone: Its target antigen remains unknown. It has no much larger one-base neighbor in the sample; base qualities were not kept.

What the study reported, not specific to this receptor: The 87-base-pair reads could not distinguish some IMGT-functional V segments, including TRBV6-2 and TRBV6-3, so those segments were excluded. A cluster of highly shared sequence variants was judged likely to be a technical artifact of the sequencing pipeline. Presence/absence analyses assumed roughly uniform sequencing depth across donors, an assumption that may not hold. In a later genetic analysis, fewer N-insertions in productive TCRs were reported among donors in an Asian-associated ancestry cluster than the roughly 700-donor mean. Most TCR sequences were seen in very few donors, while some public TCRs were found in many individuals. The study listed 164 TCR beta chains as associated with cytomegalovirus. Because some donors lacked HLA typing at each locus, the association tests relied only on the typed subset. An earlier analysis of roughly 570 of the donors showed that most TCR beta V segments appeared in productive rearrangements either about 90% or about 30% of the time, which broadly matched IMGT annotations. According to a later analysis, most CMV-associated TCR beta chains appeared to be HLA-restricted, and the HLA associations seemed to be driven largely by CMV exposure. In a later genetic analysis, a missense DCLRE1C variant was associated with V-gene and J-gene trimming of TCR beta chains, and the association was replicated in an independent cohort. A later analysis found that TCR association rates varied across HLA loci, with DRB1 alleles showing the most associated TCRs and HLA-C alleles the fewest. At a false discovery rate of 0.05, a later analysis linked 15,000 to 20,000 TCR beta sequences to specific HLA alleles. Correlated functional status among segregating V segments might be attributable to linkage disequilibrium, but an unknown experimental factor could not be ruled out. This cohort had only TCR beta chains sequenced, and the lack of alpha or paired-chain data limited which features could be detected. Because counts were too low, roughly 17 rarely observed V segments, including chromosome 9 orphons, were left out of the earlier analysis of 500 to 750 of the donors. A few of the identified cytomegalovirus-associated TCR beta chains were confirmed in vitro to be specific for cytomegalovirus antigens. A further reported finding was that TCR beta sequences accurately predicted the HLA-A and HLA-B alleles for most subjects in the first cohort. Cytomegalovirus status was reported to be diagnosed by the classifier with high specificity and sensitivity in both the original and validation cohorts. In a later analysis, HLA-associated TCR beta chains showed more clonal expansion and lower generation probabilities than non-associated chains that were equally common. According to a later analysis, parvovirus B19, influenza, CMV and Epstein-Barr virus appeared linked to several top co-occurrence clusters. The authors suggested that the approach could potentially be generalized to other disease states and immunological phenotypes. For the cohort, immune exposure information was limited to CMV serostatus. Strong co-occurrence of HLA alleles, especially DR and DQ, made assigning TCR associations to individual alleles difficult.

Sequencing was carried out using PBMCs. Recombination linked TRBV28 to TRBJ1-6; the D gene is not confidently resolved. The source is a woman between 50 and 59 years old in good health and CMV-seropositive. Here the CDR3 is given as CASSWELRVGSPLHF. The nucleotide sequence reads TGTGCCAGCAGTTGGGAGTTGCGGGTAGGCTCACCCCTCCACTTT.